This TCR beta chain was observed in a study of response to subunit inactivated influenza vaccine. Whole-study findings and limits: It was the authors' suggestion that each seasonal influenza vaccination recruits few new T cells.

Trimming stripped 6 bases from V and 3 bases from J, with 13 bases between. The CDR3 has 15 amino acids. The germline V gene has CDR1 SGHRS and CDR2 YFSETQ. Concerning this clonotype: Its cognate antigen is unknown.

TCRdb fed the RT-PCR reads into MiXCR, producing one record per CDR3 protein. The data show a few hundred thousand distinct CDR3 sequences, 9.5% to 13% seen once. This clonotype was obtained from a man aged 45-65 years who received an inactivated influenza vaccine. The sample here was PBMCs from blood, taken 40 to 50 days after vaccination. The gene calls are TRBV5-1 and TRBJ1-6; D is uncertain. This CDR3 reads CASKAASSYNSPLHF. CDR3 sequence (DNA): TGCGCCAGCAAGGCGGCCAGCAGCTATAATTCACCCCTCCACTTT.